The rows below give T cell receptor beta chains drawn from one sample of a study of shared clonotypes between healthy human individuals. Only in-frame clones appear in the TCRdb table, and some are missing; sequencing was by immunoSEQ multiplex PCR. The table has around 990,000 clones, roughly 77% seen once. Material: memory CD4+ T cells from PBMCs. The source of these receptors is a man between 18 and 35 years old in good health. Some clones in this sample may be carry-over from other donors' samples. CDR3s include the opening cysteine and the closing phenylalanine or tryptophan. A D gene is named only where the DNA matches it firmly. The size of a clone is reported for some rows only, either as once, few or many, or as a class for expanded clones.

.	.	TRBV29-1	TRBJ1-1	TGCAGCGCCCTTAGACAACTGATACGGACTGAAGCTTTCTTT	CSALRQLIRTEAFF
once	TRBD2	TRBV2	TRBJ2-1	TGTGCCAGCATAGCCAACGGGGGACTAGGAGCGAATGAGCAGTTCTTC	CASIANGGLGANEQFF
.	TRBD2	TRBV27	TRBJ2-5	TGTGCCAGCAGTTTAAATAGCGGGAGGGGAGAGACCCAGTACTTC	CASSLNSGRGETQYF
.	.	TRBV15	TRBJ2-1	TGTGCCACCAGCAGGGAGACAGGCGGGAATGAGCAGTTCTTC	CATSRETGGNEQFF
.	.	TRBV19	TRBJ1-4	TGTGCCAGTAAAGGTGGCACTAATGAAAAACTGTTTTTT	CASKGGTNEKLFF
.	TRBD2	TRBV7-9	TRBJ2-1	TGTGCCAGCAGCCGTCCGGGACTAGCTAGCAATGAGCAGTTCTTC	CASSRPGLASNEQFF
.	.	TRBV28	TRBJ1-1	TGTGCCAGCAGTTCCCTCGGGGAGACGGTTATGAACACTGAAGCTTTCTTT	CASSSLGETVMNTEAFF
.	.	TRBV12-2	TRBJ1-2	TGTGCAAGTCGCCTCTCAGTGGGGACAGCCCTCCCCGGCTACACCTTC	CASRLSVGTALPGYTF
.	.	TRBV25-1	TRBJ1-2	TGTGCCAGCAGTGGTGAGCAGGGATATTTTGGCTACACCTTC	CASSGEQGYFGYTF
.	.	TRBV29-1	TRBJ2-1	TGCAGCGGGGGGGGCTGGGCGCAGAAGCAGTTCTTC	CSGGGWAQKQFF
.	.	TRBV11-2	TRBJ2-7	TGTGCCAGCAGCTCCGGGGGCGCAGCAAGAGAGCAGTACTTC	CASSSGGAAREQYF